The clone carrying this T cell receptor beta chain is deemed medium-sized (0.01 to 0.1%). Amplification of TCR beta CDR3 regions used RNA as the template. Carried out on the TCR CDR3, a first-round RT-PCR used the HTBI primer set. TCRdb independently ran MiXCR on the multiplex PCR reads; one entry per CDR3 protein. The sample has approximately 58,000 distinct CDR3 sequences; around 48% are singletons. The data were taken from a study of T cells in Graves' hyperthyroidism and ophthalmopathy. V shed 2 bases and J shed 3 bases, with 5 bases lying between them. Per the germline V gene, CDR1 is MGHDK and CDR2 is SYGVNS. This CDR3 is 12 amino acids long.

This sequence joins TRBV25-1 and TRBJ2-7; no firm D call. The sample consisted of blood. This TCR came from a woman aged 30 to 39 with Graves' ophthalmopathy. CDR3 protein: CASSERYYEQYF. The CDR3, as DNA: TGTGCCAGCAGTGAACGATACTACGAGCAGTACTTC.